This T cell receptor (beta chain) was sequenced for a study of immune characterization of retroperitoneal liposarcoma. With 6 bases clipped from V and 6 bases from J, the junction kept 16 bases outside the gene matches. CDR3 length equals 16 residues. Each CDR3 protein is one row after TCRdb ran MiXCR on the PCR reads. This sample carries 10,000 or so distinct CDR3 sequences, roughly a quarter of them seen once, and the ten largest clones take around 8.6%. The rearrangement joins TRBV12-3 or TRBV12-4 to TRBJ2-5, with 7 bases that match TRBD1. The sequenced sample was tumor tissue. This receptor was obtained from a male donor with retroperitoneal liposarcoma. CDR3 sequence (DNA): TGTGCCAGCAGCATAAACCGGGGCAGGGGGATTCAGACCCAGTACTTC. Residues: CASSINRGRGIQTQYF.